Listed here are 3 T cell receptor beta chains from one sample, sequenced in a study of T cell responses to AZD1222 COVID-19 vaccine. Produced via immunoSEQ multiplex PCR; TCRdb's table is partial and in-frame only. The data hold fewer than 180,000 clones, with 75% to 95% observed a single time. Sample: peripheral blood, taken 28 days after the second AZD1222 dose. The receptor source for this set is an adult who received the AZD1222 COVID-19 vaccine.

The chain uses TRBV20-1 and TRBJ2-1; TRBD2 aligns across 10 bases. The CDR3 is 17 amino acids. Germline CDR1 reads DFQATT; CDR2 reads SNEGSKA (reference sequence). V gave up 3 bases and J gave up 7 bases; unmatched junction bases: 15. The CDR3 sequence: CSASRTPRTSGQNEQFF. As DNA, the CDR3 is TGCAGTGCTAGTCGAACCCCGAGGACTAGCGGACAAAATGAGCAGTTCTTC.

About this clone itself: The junction shows a germline mismatch at one end, possibly a read error. The CDR3 nucleotides are TGTGCCAGTAGCATACCGGGACAGGGCAACCAGCCCCAGCATTTT. Translating gives CASSIPGQGNQPQHF. The chain has TRBV19 and TRBJ1-5; 9 nucleotides align to TRBD1. Germline CDR1 reads LNHDA; CDR2 reads SQIVND (reference sequence). The CDR3 covers 15 residues.

The chain carries TRBV5-1 and TRBJ1-1, with D unclear. Germline lookup yields CDR1 SGHRS and CDR2 YFSETQ. Trimming removed 1 base from V and 0 bases from J, with 13 bases in between. This CDR3 region has 16 residues. The CDR3 DNA reads TGCGCCAGCAGCTTGAGATCTGGACTAGTGAACACTGAAGCTTTCTTT. Residues: CASSLRSGLVNTEAFF. The whole variable domain, filled in from reference TRBV5-1 and TRBJ1-1, reads KAGVTQTPRYLIKTRGQQVTLSCSPISGHRSVSWYQQTPGQGLQFLFEYFSETQRNKGNFPGRFSGRQFSNSRSEMNVSTLELGDSALYLCASSLRSGLVNTEAFFGQGTRLTVV.